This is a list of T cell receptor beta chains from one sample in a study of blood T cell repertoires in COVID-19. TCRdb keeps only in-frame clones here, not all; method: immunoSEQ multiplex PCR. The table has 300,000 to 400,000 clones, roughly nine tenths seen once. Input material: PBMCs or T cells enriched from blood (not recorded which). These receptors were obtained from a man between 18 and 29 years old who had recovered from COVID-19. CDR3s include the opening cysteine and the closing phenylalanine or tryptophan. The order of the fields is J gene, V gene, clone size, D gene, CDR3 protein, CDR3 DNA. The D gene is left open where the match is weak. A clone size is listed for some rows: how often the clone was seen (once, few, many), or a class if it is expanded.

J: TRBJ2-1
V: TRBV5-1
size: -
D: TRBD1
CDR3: CASSLDGQGAYEQFF
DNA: TGCGCCAGCAGCTTGGATGGACAGGGGGCCTATGAGCAGTTCTTC

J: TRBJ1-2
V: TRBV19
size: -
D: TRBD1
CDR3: CASSAGTGKNYGYTF
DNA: TGTGCCAGTAGTGCCGGGACAGGGAAAAACTATGGCTACACCTTC

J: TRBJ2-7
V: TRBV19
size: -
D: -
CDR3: CASSIGLAAYEQYF
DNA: TGTGCCAGTAGTATAGGCCTAGCAGCCTACGAGCAGTACTTC

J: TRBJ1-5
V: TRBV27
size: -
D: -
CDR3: CASSLSGASNQPQHF
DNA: TGTGCCAGCAGTTTATCGGGGGCTAGCAATCAGCCCCAGCATTTT

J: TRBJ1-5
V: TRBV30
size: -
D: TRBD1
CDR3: CAWSEGQGGNQPQHF
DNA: TGTGCCTGGAGTGAGGGACAGGGCGGCAATCAGCCCCAGCATTTT

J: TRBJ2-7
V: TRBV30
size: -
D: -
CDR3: CAWSGSSPYEQYF
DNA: TGTGCCTGGAGTGGTTCTAGCCCGTACGAGCAGTACTTC

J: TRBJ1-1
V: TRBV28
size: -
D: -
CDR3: CASSFNLNTEAFF
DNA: TGTGCCAGCAGTTTTAATCTGAACACTGAAGCTTTCTTT

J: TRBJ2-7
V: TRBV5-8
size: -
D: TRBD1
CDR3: CASSRRDRDHEQYF
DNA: TGTGCCAGCAGCCGCCGGGACAGGGACCACGAGCAGTACTTC

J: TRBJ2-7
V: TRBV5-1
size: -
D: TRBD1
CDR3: CASSSPGQGDEQYF
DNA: TGCGCCAGCAGCTCACCGGGACAGGGTGACGAGCAGTACTTC

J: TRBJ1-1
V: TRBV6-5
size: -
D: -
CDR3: CASKESRNTEAFF
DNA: TGTGCCAGCAAAGAGTCACGGAACACTGAAGCTTTCTTT

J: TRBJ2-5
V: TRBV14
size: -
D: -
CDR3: CASSQDLQVLETQYF
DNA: TGTGCCAGCAGCCAAGATCTACAGGTCCTGGAGACCCAGTACTTC

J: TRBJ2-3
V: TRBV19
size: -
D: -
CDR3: CASSIGGSLPTDTQYF
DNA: TGTGCCAGTAGTATAGGAGGGAGCCTCCCCACAGATACGCAGTATTTT

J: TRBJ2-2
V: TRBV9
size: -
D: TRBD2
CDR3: CASTPRGAGELFF
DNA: TGTGCCAGCACCCCGCGGGGGGCCGGGGAGCTGTTTTTT

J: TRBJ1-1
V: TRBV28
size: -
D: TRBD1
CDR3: CASTDRVDTEAFF
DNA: TGTGCCAGCACCGACAGGGTGGACACTGAAGCTTTCTTT

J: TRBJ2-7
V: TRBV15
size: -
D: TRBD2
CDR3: CATSRDGGETHEQYF
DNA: TGTGCCACCAGCAGAGACGGGGGGGAGACCCACGAGCAGTACTTC

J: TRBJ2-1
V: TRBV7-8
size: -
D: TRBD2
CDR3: CASSLSFAGTSGGNEQFF
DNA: TGTGCCAGCAGCTTATCTTTTGCCGGGACTAGCGGGGGGAATGAGCAGTTCTTC

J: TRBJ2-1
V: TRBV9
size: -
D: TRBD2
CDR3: CASSSTTSGDNNEQFF
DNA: TGTGCCAGCAGCTCGACAACTAGCGGGGATAACAATGAGCAGTTCTTC

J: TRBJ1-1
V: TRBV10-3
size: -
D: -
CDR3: CATQDTEAFF
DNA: TGTGCCACCCAGGACACTGAAGCTTTCTTT

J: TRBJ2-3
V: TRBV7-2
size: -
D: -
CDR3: CASSLGLAFVTDTQYF
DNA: TGTGCCAGCAGCTTAGGTCTAGCGTTCGTAACAGATACGCAGTATTTT

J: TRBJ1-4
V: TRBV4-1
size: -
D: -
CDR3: CASSQPDTSTNEKLFF
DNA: TGCGCCAGCAGCCAACCAGACACTTCAACTAATGAAAAACTGTTTTTT

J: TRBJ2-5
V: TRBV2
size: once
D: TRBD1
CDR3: CASSGDRGETQYF
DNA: TGTGCCAGCAGTGGGGACAGGGGCGAGACCCAGTACTTC

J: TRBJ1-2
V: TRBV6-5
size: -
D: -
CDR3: CASSYSSTYGYTF
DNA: TGTGCCAGCAGTTACAGCTCGACATATGGCTACACCTTC

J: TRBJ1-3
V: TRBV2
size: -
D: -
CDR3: CASTREAHSSGNTIYF
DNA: TGTGCCAGTACGAGGGAGGCACATAGCTCTGGAAACACCATATATTTT

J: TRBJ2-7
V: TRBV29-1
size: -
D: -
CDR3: CSVEDQGTYEQYF
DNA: TGCAGCGTTGAAGATCAGGGTACCTACGAGCAGTACTTC

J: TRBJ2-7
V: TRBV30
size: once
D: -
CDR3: CAWSVSAYEQYF
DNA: TGTGCCTGGAGTGTGTCAGCCTACGAGCAGTACTTC

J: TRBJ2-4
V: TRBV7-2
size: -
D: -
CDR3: CASSQNPLAKNIQYF
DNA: TGTGCCAGCAGCCAAAATCCACTAGCCAAAAACATTCAGTACTTC

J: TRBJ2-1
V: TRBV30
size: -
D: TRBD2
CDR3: CAWSPGGYEQFF
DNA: TGTGCCTGGAGTCCGGGGGGATATGAGCAGTTCTTC

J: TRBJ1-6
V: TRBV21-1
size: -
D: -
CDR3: CASSKAGSYNSPLHF
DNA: TGTGCCAGCAGCAAAGCCGGGAGCTATAATTCACCCCTCCACTTT

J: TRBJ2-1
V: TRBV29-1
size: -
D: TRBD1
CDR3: CSVADTGQNYNEQFF
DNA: TGCAGCGTGGCAGACACGGGACAGAACTACAATGAGCAGTTCTTC

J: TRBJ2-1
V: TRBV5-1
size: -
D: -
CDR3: CASSIPLAVTYNEQFF
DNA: TGCGCCAGCAGCATACCTCTCGCGGTAACCTACAATGAGCAGTTCTTC

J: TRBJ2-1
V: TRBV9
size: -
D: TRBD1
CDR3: CASSVTGSGTGGNEQFF
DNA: TGTGCCAGCAGCGTAACAGGTTCCGGGACAGGGGGGAATGAGCAGTTCTTC

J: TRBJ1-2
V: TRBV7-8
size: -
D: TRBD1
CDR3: CASSRDSNYGYTF
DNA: TGTGCCAGCAGCCGGGACAGCAACTATGGCTACACCTTC

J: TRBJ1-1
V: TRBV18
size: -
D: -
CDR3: CASSRRGEGTEAFF
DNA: TGTGCCAGCTCACGGCGGGGAGAGGGCACTGAAGCTTTCTTT

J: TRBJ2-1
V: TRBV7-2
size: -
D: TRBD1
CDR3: CASSPQRGLVNYNEQFF
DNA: TGTGCCAGCAGCCCTCAAAGGGGGCTAGTGAACTACAATGAGCAGTTCTTC

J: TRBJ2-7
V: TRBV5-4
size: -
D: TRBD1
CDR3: CASSSGSRGSPYEQYF
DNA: TGTGCCAGCAGCTCGGGCTCCAGGGGGTCCCCCTACGAGCAGTACTTC

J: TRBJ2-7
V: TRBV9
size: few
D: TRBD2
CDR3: CASSVAVAGTYEQYF
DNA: TGTGCCAGCAGCGTAGCGGTAGCGGGCACCTACGAGCAGTACTTC

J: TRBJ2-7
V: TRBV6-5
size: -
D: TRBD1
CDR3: CASSWDRRGYEQYF
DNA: TGTGCCAGCAGTTGGGACAGGAGGGGCTACGAGCAGTACTTC

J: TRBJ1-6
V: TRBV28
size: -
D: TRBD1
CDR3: CASRPTGTGNSPLHF
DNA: TGTGCCAGCAGGCCTACCGGGACAGGGAATTCACCCCTCCACTTT

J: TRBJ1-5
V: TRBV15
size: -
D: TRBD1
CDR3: CATSRDRENQPQHF
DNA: TGTGCCACCAGCAGGGACAGGGAAAATCAGCCCCAGCATTTT

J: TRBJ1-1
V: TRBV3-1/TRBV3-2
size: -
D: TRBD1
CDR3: CASSQEETGGSGAFF
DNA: TGTGCCAGCAGCCAAGAGGAGACAGGGGGGAGTGGAGCTTTCTTT

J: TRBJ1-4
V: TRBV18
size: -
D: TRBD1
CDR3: CASSPGQGAFGEKLFF
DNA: TGTGCCAGCTCACCTGGACAGGGGGCTTTCGGAGAAAAACTGTTTTTT

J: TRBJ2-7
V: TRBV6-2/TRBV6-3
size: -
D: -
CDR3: CASSYGGTSSYEQYF
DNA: TGTGCCAGCAGTTACGGGGGCACAAGCTCCTACGAGCAGTACTTC

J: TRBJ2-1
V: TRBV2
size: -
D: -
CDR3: CASSEPGQKADNEQFF
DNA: TGTGCCAGCAGTGAACCCGGACAGAAGGCTGACAATGAGCAGTTCTTC

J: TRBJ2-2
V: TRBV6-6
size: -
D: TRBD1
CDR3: CASSPGDRNTGELFF
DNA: TGTGCCAGCAGCCCCGGGGACAGGAACACCGGGGAGCTGTTTTTT

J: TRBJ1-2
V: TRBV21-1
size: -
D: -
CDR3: CASSTQGLDYGYTF
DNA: TGTGCCAGCAGCACACAGGGTCTAGACTATGGCTACACCTTC

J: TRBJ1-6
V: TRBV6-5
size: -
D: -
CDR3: CASSSTGWKDNSPLHF
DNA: TGTGCCAGCAGTTCAACAGGGTGGAAGGATAATTCACCCCTCCACTTT

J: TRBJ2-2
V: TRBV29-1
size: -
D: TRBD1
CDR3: CSVGRGRTDTGELFF
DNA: TGCAGCGTTGGCAGGGGGCGCACGGACACCGGGGAGCTGTTTTTT

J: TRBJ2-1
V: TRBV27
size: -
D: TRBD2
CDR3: CASSLAGHHNEQFF
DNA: TGTGCCAGCAGTCTAGCGGGACACCACAATGAGCAGTTCTTC

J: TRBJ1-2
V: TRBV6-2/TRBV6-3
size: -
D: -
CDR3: CASSYPPDNANYGYTF
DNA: TGTGCCAGCAGTTACCCCCCGGACAATGCTAACTATGGCTACACCTTC

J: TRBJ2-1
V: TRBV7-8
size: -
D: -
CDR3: CASSPSSRGGDEQFF
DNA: TGTGCCAGCAGCCCATCCTCAAGGGGCGGCGATGAGCAGTTCTTC

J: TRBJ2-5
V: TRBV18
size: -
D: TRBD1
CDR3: CASSPGQAQETQYF
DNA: TGTGCCAGCTCACCCGGACAGGCCCAAGAGACCCAGTACTTC

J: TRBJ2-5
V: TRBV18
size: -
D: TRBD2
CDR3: CASSPSGLAGVETQYF
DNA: TGTGCCAGCTCACCATCCGGACTAGCGGGAGTAGAGACCCAGTACTTC